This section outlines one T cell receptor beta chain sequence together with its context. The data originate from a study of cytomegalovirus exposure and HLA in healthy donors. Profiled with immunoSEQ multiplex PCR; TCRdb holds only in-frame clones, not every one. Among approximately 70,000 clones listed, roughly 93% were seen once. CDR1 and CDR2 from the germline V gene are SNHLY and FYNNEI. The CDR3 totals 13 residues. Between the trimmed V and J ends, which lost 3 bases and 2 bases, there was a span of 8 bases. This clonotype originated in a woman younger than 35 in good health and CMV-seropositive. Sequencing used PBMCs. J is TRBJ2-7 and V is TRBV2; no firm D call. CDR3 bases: TGTGCCAGCAGTGACGTAGCAACCTACGAGCAGTACTTC. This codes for CASSDVATYEQYF.